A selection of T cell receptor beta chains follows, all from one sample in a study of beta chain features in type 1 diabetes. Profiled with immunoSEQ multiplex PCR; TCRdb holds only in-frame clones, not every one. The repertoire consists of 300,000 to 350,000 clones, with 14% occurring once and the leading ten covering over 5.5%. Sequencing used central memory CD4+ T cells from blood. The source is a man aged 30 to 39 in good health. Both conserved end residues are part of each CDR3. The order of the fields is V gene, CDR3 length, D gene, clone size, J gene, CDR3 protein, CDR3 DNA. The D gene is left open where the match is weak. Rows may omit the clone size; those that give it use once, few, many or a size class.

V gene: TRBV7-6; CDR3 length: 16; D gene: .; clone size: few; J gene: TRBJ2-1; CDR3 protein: CASSFGGVGSYNEQFF; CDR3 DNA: TGTGCCAGCAGCTTCGGCGGGGTGGGCTCCTACAATGAGCAGTTCTTC
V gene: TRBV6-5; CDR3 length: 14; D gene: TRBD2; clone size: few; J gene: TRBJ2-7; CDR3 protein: CASVSGGSSYEQYF; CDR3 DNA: TGTGCCAGCGTCAGCGGGGGTTCGTCCTACGAGCAGTACTTC
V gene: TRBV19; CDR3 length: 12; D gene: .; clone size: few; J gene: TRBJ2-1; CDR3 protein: CASSIDRGEQFF; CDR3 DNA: TGTGCCAGTAGTATAGATAGGGGTGAGCAGTTCTTC
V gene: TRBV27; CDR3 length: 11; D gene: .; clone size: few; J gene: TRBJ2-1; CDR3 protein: CASSRNNEQFF; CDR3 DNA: TGTGCCAGCAGTAGAAACAATGAGCAGTTCTTC
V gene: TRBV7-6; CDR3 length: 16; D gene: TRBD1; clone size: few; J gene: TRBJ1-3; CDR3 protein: CASSLGPGTVGNTIYF; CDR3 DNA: TGTGCCAGCAGCTTAGGGCCCGGGACAGTCGGAAACACCATATATTTT
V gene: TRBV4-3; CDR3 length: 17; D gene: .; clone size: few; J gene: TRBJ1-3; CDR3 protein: CASSQGGRGSAGNTIYF; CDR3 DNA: TGCGCCAGCAGCCAAGGTGGAAGGGGTTCAGCTGGAAACACCATATATTTT
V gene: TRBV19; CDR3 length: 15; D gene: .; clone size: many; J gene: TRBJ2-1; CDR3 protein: CASSIPNGAYNEQFF; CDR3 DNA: TGTGCCAGTAGTATTCCTAACGGGGCCTACAATGAGCAGTTCTTC
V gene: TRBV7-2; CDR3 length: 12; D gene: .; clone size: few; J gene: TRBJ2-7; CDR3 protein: CASSASGGEQYF; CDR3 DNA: TGTGCCAGCAGCGCCTCTGGGGGCGAGCAGTACTTC
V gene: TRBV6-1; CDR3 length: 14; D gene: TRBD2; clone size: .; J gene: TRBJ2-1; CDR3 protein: CASSSGGAGNEQFF; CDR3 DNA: TGTGCCTCGTCTAGCGGGGGGGCTGGCAATGAGCAGTTCTTC
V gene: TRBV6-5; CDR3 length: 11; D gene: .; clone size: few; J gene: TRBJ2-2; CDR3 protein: CASSYPGELFF; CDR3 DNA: TGTGCCAGCAGTTACCCCGGGGAGCTGTTTTTT
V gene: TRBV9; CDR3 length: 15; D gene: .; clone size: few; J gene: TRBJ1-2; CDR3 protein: CASSLASGGAWGYTF; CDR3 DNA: TGTGCCAGCAGCTTAGCGTCCGGGGGCGCTTGGGGCTACACCTTC
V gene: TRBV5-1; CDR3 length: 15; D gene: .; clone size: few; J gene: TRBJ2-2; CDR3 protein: CASSLATTGTGELFF; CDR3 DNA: TGCGCCAGCAGCTTGGCCACGACAGGAACCGGGGAGCTGTTTTTT
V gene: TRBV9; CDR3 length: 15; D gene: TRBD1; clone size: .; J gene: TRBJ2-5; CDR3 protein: CASSVQGAEGETQYF; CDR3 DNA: TGTGCCAGCAGCGTACAGGGGGCGGAGGGAGAGACCCAGTACTTC
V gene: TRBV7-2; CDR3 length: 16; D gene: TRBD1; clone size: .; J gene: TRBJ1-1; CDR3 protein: CASSFPRTGMNTEAFF; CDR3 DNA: TGTGCCAGCAGCTTCCCCCGGACAGGCATGAACACTGAAGCTTTCTTT
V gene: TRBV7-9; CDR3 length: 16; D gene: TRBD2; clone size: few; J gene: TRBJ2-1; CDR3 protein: CASSLFRLAGNNEQFF; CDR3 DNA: TGTGCCAGCAGCTTATTTAGGCTAGCGGGTAACAATGAGCAGTTCTTC
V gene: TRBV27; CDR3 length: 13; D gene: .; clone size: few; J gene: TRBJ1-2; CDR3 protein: CASSLGGIGGYTF; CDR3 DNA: TGTGCCAGCAGTTTAGGGGGCATTGGGGGCTACACCTTC
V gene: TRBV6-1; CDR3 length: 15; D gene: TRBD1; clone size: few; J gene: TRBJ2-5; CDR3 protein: CASTPFPGQGETQYF; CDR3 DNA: TGTGCCAGCACCCCGTTTCCGGGACAGGGAGAGACCCAGTACTTC
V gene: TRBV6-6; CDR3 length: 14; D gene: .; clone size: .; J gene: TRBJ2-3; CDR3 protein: CASKGGSGADTQYF; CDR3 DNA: TGTGCCAGCAAGGGCGGTTCCGGGGCAGATACGCAGTATTTT
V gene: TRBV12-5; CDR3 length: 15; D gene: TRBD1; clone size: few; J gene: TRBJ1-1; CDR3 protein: CASGPGQGMNTEAFF; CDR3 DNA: TGTGCTAGTGGCCCGGGACAGGGGATGAACACTGAAGCTTTCTTT
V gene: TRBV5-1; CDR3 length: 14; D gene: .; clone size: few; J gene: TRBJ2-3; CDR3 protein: CASSREQGADTQYF; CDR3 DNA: TGCGCCAGCAGCCGCGAACAGGGTGCGGATACGCAGTATTTT
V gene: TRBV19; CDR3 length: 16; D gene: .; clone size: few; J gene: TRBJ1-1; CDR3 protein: CASSIDLAGSNTEAFF; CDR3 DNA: TGTGCCAGTAGTATAGATCTGGCAGGCTCAAACACTGAAGCTTTCTTT
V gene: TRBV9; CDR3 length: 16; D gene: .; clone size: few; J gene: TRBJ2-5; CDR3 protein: CASSLGGGVSQETQYF; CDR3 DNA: TGTGCCAGCAGCCTGGGGGGAGGAGTAAGTCAAGAGACCCAGTACTTC
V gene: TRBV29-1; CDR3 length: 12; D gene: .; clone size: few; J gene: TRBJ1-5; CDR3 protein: CSVGGDNQPQHF; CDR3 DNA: TGCAGCGTTGGAGGGGACAATCAGCCCCAGCATTTT
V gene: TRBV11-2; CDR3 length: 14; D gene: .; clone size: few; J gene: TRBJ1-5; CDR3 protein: CASSLKGIGQPQHF; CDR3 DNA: TGTGCCAGCAGCTTGAAGGGAATTGGTCAGCCCCAGCATTTT
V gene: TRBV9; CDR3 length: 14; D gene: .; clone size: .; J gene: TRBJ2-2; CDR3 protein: CASSFSVKTGELFF; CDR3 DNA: TGTGCCAGCAGTTTCAGTGTTAAAACCGGGGAGCTGTTTTTT
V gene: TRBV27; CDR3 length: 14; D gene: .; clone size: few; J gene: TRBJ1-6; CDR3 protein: CASSSPGLNSPLHF; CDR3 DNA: TGTGCCAGCAGTTCCCCAGGACTGAATTCACCCCTCCACTTT
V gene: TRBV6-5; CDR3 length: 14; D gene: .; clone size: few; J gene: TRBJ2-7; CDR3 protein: CASRYTGRWVEQYF; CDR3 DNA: TGTGCCAGCAGGTATACAGGGCGGTGGGTCGAGCAGTACTTC
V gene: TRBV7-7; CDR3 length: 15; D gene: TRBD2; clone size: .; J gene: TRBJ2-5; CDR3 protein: CASSLVRGGPETQYF; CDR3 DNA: TGTGCCAGCAGCTTAGTGCGGGGGGGCCCGGAGACCCAGTACTTC
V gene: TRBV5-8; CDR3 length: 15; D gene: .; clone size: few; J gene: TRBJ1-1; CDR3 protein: CASSSRTGGDTEAFF; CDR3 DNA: TGTGCCAGCAGCTCCAGGACTGGAGGGGACACTGAAGCTTTCTTT
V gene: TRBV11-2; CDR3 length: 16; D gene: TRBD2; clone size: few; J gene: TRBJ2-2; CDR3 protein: CASSLLSSGRTGELFF; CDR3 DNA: TGTGCCAGCAGCTTATTATCTAGCGGGAGGACCGGGGAGCTGTTTTTT
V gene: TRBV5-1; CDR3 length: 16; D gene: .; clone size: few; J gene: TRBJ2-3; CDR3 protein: CASSPDTTRSTDTQYF; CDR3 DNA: TGCGCCAGCAGCCCAGACACTACCCGTAGCACAGATACGCAGTATTTT
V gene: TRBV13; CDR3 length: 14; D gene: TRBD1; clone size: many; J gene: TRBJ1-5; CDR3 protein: CASSPDRTNQPQHF; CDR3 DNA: TGTGCCAGCAGCCCGGACAGGACCAATCAGCCCCAGCATTTT
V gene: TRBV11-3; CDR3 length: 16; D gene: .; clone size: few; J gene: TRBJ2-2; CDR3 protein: CASSLDLLSDGGELFF; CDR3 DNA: TGTGCCAGCAGCTTAGATCTTTTATCTGACGGCGGGGAGCTGTTTTTT
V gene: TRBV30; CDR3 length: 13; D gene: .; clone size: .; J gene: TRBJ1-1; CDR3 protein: CAWSGDSNTEAFF; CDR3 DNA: TGTGCCTGGAGTGGCGATTCAAACACTGAAGCTTTCTTT